These 5 T cell receptor beta chains came from one sample sequenced in a study of T cells after yellow fever vaccination (dated by TCRdb to between 2017 and 2020). Explained via the paper, the treatment or condition label denotes: live attenuated yellow fever vaccine strain. The method was 5' RACE. These reads were obtained on an Illumina NovaSeq 6000. The public reads were run again by TCRdb, first through fastp at Q25 and then through MiXCR, and only productive beta chains were kept. Entries that share a CDR3 protein sequence are merged under the most common genes and DNA. The sample has 250,000 to 350,000 distinct CDR3 sequences on record, around 10% of them singletons. The ten most abundant clones make up 3% to 4% of the sample. Material: CD4+ T cells sorted from PBMCs, obtained 5 days after the yellow fever booster vaccination. These receptors were collected from a man aged 18 to 35 who received the YFV17D yellow fever vaccine.

The chain recombines TRBV5-6 with TRBJ2-3, with 9 bases fitting TRBD2. The ends lost 4 bases at V and 3 bases at J; junction bases unmatched: 6. The CDR3 has 15 residues. In germline, CDR1 is SGHDT, CDR2 YYEEEE. The CDR3 DNA reads TGTGCCAGCAGCGGAGCGGGGGGTCTAACAGATACGCAGTATTTT. Protein: CASSGAGGLTDTQYF.

This clonotype was recorded many times. The chain is built from TRBV9 and TRBJ2-7, with 7 positions matching TRBD1. The germline V gene has CDR1 SGDLS and CDR2 YYNGEE. The CDR3 totals 14 residues. V was clipped by 4 bases and J by 1 base; unmatched bases: 5. DNA for the CDR3: TGTGCCAGCAGCCTTCGGGACAGTTCCTACGAGCAGTACTTC. Encoded protein: CASSLRDSSYEQYF.

This sequence joins TRBV29-1 and TRBJ2-4; D is unresolved. CDR3 length equals 12 residues. With 6 bases removed from V and 6 bases from J, the gap between germline ends came to 12 bases. Germline assignment: CDR1 SQVTM and CDR2 ANQGSEA. CDR3 in amino acids: CSVRSPSNIQYF. The CDR3 DNA sequence: TGCAGCGTACGTTCCCCGTCAAACATTCAGTACTTC. Supplemented by reference TRBV29-1 and TRBJ2-4, the full variable domain reads SAVISQKPSRDICQRGTSLTIQCQVDSQVTMMFWYRQQPGQSLTLIATANQGSEATYESGFVIDKFPISRPNLTFSTLTVSNMSPEDSSIYLCSVRSPSNIQYFGAGTRLSVL.

This clonotype was recorded once. The chain links TRBV4-3 to TRBJ2-1; D gene ambiguous. This CDR3 comprises 14 residues. The germline V gene encodes CDR1 LGHNA and CDR2 YSLEER. V shed 0 bases and J shed 6 bases, with 9 bases lying between them. The CDR3 protein is CASSQDSWANEQFF. The CDR3 DNA follows: TGCGCCAGCAGCCAAGACAGTTGGGCCAATGAGCAGTTCTTC.

The table lists this clonotype with a few counts. The chain has TRBV9 and TRBJ2-5, with 12 bases aligning to TRBD2. Germline lookup yields CDR1 SGDLS and CDR2 YYNGEE. The CDR3 sequence is 16 residues long. J gave up 0 bases and V 4 bases, and 4 bases lay outside the gene matches. CDR3 amino acids: CASSTGLAGYQETQYF. The CDR3 DNA is TGTGCCAGCAGCACCGGACTAGCGGGGTACCAAGAGACCCAGTACTTC.